This T cell receptor (beta chain) appears in the sequencing data of a study of blood T cell repertoires in COVID-19. The wider study: The United States, Italy and Spain supplied acute and convalescent COVID-19 samples. Nucleic acid was either cDNA or gDNA, and it came from T cells, B-cell-depleted T cells, or PBMCs.

Under the authors' procedure: The assay estimated nucleated cells by amplifying reference gene primers. This table comes from immunoSEQ multiplex PCR, and its TCRdb copy is limited to in-frame clones, with some not included. V and J calls and clone size are those listed in that table; D and trimming were worked out from the DNA. The profile shows 170,000 or so clones, about 86% of them singletons. The V gene lost 9 bases and the J gene lost 1 base, with 15 bases spanning the gap. In germline, CDR1 is MNHNY, CDR2 SVGAGI (reference sequence). There are 14 residues in the CDR3. The sequenced sample was peripheral blood. The chain uses TRBV6-6 and TRBJ1-1, with D uncertain. The source is a middle-aged man with active or convalescent COVID-19. The DNA of the CDR3 is TGTGCCAGTAATCTGGACGGAGGGAACACTGAAGCTTTCTTT. Translation: CASNLDGGNTEAFF.